Listed here are 25 T cell receptor beta chains from one sample, sequenced in a study of blood T cell repertoires in COVID-19. Data came from immunoSEQ multiplex PCR; TCRdb stores just in-frame clones and leaves some out. This sample carries about 250,000 clones, 85% of them seen once, and the ten largest clones take 5.5% to 7.5%. Sequences were obtained from peripheral blood. Receptors were obtained from a woman in her fifties or sixties with active or convalescent COVID-19.

This clone has only a few counts. This rearrangement joins TRBV24-1 to TRBJ2-5, with 7 bases fitting TRBD2. J was trimmed by 1 base and V by 2 bases; bases with no gene match: 9. The V gene's germline CDR1 is KGHDR and CDR2 SFDVKD. The CDR3 runs to 17 residues. CDR3 sequence: CATSDWGTTRGQETQYF. The CDR3 nucleotides read TGTGCCACCAGTGATTGGGGGACTACCCGAGGCCAAGAGACCCAGTACTTC.

V gene TRBV19 combines with J gene TRBJ2-5; D perhaps matches TRBD1 (6 bases). The germline CDR1 and CDR2 sequences are LNHDA and SQIVND (reference sequence). The CDR3 consists of 14 residues. V was trimmed by 2 bases and J by 2 bases, leaving 9 bases between them. CDR3 DNA sequence: TGTGCCAGTAGTATAACAGGGATACAAGAGACCCAGTACTTC. Translating gives CASSITGIQETQYF.

The CDR3: CASSRDNLNTEAFF. In DNA form, the CDR3 reads TGTGCCAGCAGCCGGGACAATTTGAACACTGAAGCTTTCTTT. The chain has TRBV6-5 and TRBJ1-1, with a weak D call TRBD1 (6 bases). The CDR3 extends over 14 amino acids. CDR1 and CDR2 from the germline V gene are MNHEY and SVGAGI. Trimming took off 6 bases at V and 0 bases at J, with 11 bases between the two ends.

The gene calls are TRBV29-1 and TRBJ1-1, with 10 bases identical to TRBD1. Germline lookup yields CDR1 SQVTM and CDR2 ANQGSEA. CDR3 length equals 15 residues. V lost 6 bases, J lost 0 bases, and 7 bases stayed unmatched. The CDR3 DNA is TGCAGCGTCCTACTGACAGGGGGCCTGAACACTGAAGCTTTCTTT. The encoded protein is CSVLLTGGLNTEAFF.

This rearrangement joins TRBV6-5 to TRBJ2-2; D might be TRBD1 (5 bases). CDR1 MNHEY and CDR2 SVGAGI come from the germline V gene. Trimming cost V 6 bases and J 1 base, with 9 bases left between them. The CDR3 runs 14 residues. CDR3 protein: CASRADRNTGELFF. In DNA, the CDR3 is TGTGCCAGCAGGGCAGACAGGAACACCGGGGAGCTGTTTTTT.

This clone was observed a single time. This chain connects TRBV7-2 to TRBJ2-2; the D is unclear. CDR1 SGHTA and CDR2 FQGNSA come from the germline V gene. This CDR3 is 15 amino acids long. Trimming took off 2 bases at V and 0 bases at J, with 7 bases between the two ends. CDR3 bases: TGTGCCAGCAGCTTAAATCTCGCGAACACCGGGGAGCTGTTTTTT. This encodes CASSLNLANTGELFF.

V usage is TRBV5-6 and J usage is TRBJ2-1; tentative D call: TRBD1 (6 bases). This CDR3 contains 15 residues. V was clipped by 4 bases and J by 0 bases, with 11 bases between them. In germline, CDR1 is SGHDT, CDR2 YYEEEE. In DNA, the CDR3 is TGTGCCAGCAGCCTAGGACAGAGCTCCTACAATGAGCAGTTCTTC. Its translation is CASSLGQSSYNEQFF.

This chain links TRBV6-5 with TRBJ2-1; TRBD1 is a possible D gene (5 bases). This CDR3 is built from 13 residues. With 5 bases removed from V and 5 bases from J, the gap between germline ends came to 10 bases. Looked up from germline, CDR1 is MNHEY and CDR2 is SVGAGI. The CDR3 loop reads CASSTQVHNEQFF. In nucleotides, the CDR3 is TGTGCCAGCAGTACACAGGTACACAATGAGCAGTTCTTC.

The chain combines TRBV7-8 with TRBJ1-1; D might be TRBD1 (5 bases). This CDR3 contains 13 residues. V was trimmed by 1 base and J by 3 bases, leaving 6 bases between them. The germline V gene has CDR1 SGHVS and CDR2 FQNEAQ. CDR3 region: CASSLGGDTEAFF. Here the CDR3 DNA reads TGTGCCAGCAGCTTAGGGGGGGACACTGAAGCTTTCTTT.

V gene TRBV18 combines with J gene TRBJ1-5; D remains unclear. Trimming took 6 bases from V and 4 from J, leaving 10 bases between them. Looked up from germline, CDR1 is KGHSH and CDR2 is LQKENI. This CDR3 spans 13 amino acids. The CDR3: CASSPDGNQPQHF. CDR3 in DNA: TGTGCCAGCTCTCCCGACGGGAATCAGCCCCAGCATTTT.

A single count supports this clone. The chain joins TRBV5-1 to TRBJ1-1; D gene unclear. Germline CDR1 reads SGHRS; CDR2 reads YFSETQ. V lost 0 bases to trimming and J lost 0 bases, with 15 bases between them. The CDR3 is 17 residues long. The chain's CDR3 is CASSLVEIVPLNTEAFF. The CDR3 DNA follows: TGCGCCAGCAGCTTGGTGGAGATCGTCCCGTTGAACACTGAAGCTTTCTTT.

The V and J genes are TRBV7-2 and TRBJ1-2, with D unresolved. The V gene's germline CDR1 is SGHTA and CDR2 FQGNSA. V was trimmed by 5 bases and J by 4 bases, leaving 11 bases between them. The CDR3 runs to 13 residues. CDR3 residues: CASSPPGGYGYTF. For the CDR3, the DNA is TGTGCCAGCAGCCCCCCGGGAGGCTATGGCTACACCTTC.

This rearrangement joins TRBV29-1 to TRBJ1-2; 8 positions agree with TRBD1. Per the germline V gene, CDR1 is SQVTM and CDR2 is ANQGSEA. There are 13 residues in the CDR3. With V trimmed by 4 bases and J by 4 bases, 5 bases remained unmatched. The CDR3 loop is CSVVGTGFYGYTF. The CDR3 DNA sequence: TGCAGCGTTGTTGGGACAGGATTCTATGGCTACACCTTC.

The chain recombines TRBV19 with TRBJ1-3; D might be TRBD1 (6 bases). The CDR3 is made up of 16 amino acids. Germline loops: CDR1 LNHDA, CDR2 SQIVND (reference sequence). With 6 bases removed from V and 2 bases from J, the gap between germline ends came to 17 bases. The CDR3 reads CASRSVGAEAGNTIYF. DNA for the CDR3: TGTGCCAGTAGGAGCGTGGGGGCAGAGGCTGGAAACACCATATATTTT.

The chain carries TRBV19 and TRBJ2-7; 8 nucleotides line up with TRBD1. Trimming at V came to 3 bases and at J to 3 bases, leaving 7 bases not matched to a gene. Germline assignment: CDR1 LNHDA and CDR2 SQIVND (reference sequence). The length of the CDR3 is 15 residues. The CDR3 nucleotides are TGTGCCAGTAGTATTGGGACAGGAACCCTCTACGAGCAGTACTTC. Translating it yields CASSIGTGTLYEQYF.

V and J are TRBV6-5 and TRBJ1-5, with D possibly TRBD1 on 6 matching bases. Germline V lookup: CDR1 MNHEY, CDR2 SVGAGI. V lost 4 bases and J lost 9, with 13 bases in between. This CDR3 spans 13 amino acids. Here the CDR3 DNA reads TGTGCCAGCAGTTCCTTAGGGGGACCGCCCCAGCATTTT. Its protein product is CASSSLGGPPQHF.

The chain has TRBV7-9 and TRBJ2-2; 7 bases are a match to TRBD2. J was trimmed by 4 bases and V by 4 bases; bases with no gene match: 18. CDR1 and CDR2 (germline): SEHNR, FQNEAQ (reference sequence). The CDR3 is 19 amino acids. This chain's CDR3 is CASSSSTSPGGEGTGELFF. For the CDR3, the DNA is TGTGCCAGCAGCTCCTCGACTAGCCCCGGAGGGGAGGGCACCGGGGAGCTGTTTTTT.

The chain is built from TRBV6-4 and TRBJ1-2, with a possible D match to TRBD1 (6 bases). V was cut by 2 bases and J by 0 bases, with 10 bases left in between. Germline CDR1 and CDR2: MRHNA and SNTAGT. The CDR3 is 15 amino acids. The CDR3 DNA follows: TGTGCCAGCAGTGACCGACAGGCCCCTAACTATGGCTACACCTTC. As protein: CASSDRQAPNYGYTF.

The chain carries TRBV6-4 and TRBJ1-5; D gene uncertain. The V gene lost 5 bases and the J gene lost 2 bases, with 7 bases spanning the gap. The germline gives CDR1 MRHNA, CDR2 SNTAGT. The CDR3 has 13 amino acids. The CDR3 sequence: CASSREGNQPQHF. CDR3 in DNA: TGTGCCAGCAGTAGGGAGGGCAATCAGCCCCAGCATTTT.

V is TRBV19 and J is TRBJ1-2; 10 nucleotides agree with TRBD1. The germline V gene encodes CDR1 LNHDA and CDR2 SQIVND (reference sequence). This CDR3 is 17 amino acids long. J lost 4 bases, V lost 6 bases, and 14 bases had no gene match. The CDR3 reads CASSPWDRGSLLYGYTF. The CDR3 DNA is TGTGCCAGTAGCCCATGGGACAGGGGAAGTCTTCTCTATGGCTACACCTTC. The full variable domain, completed using reference TRBV19 and TRBJ1-2, is DGGITQSPKYLFRKEGQNVTLSCEQNLNHDAMYWYRQDPGQGLRLIYYSQIVNDFQKGDIAEGYSVSREKKESFPLTVTSAQKNPTAFYLCASSPWDRGSLLYGYTFGSGTRLTVV.

The V and J genes are TRBV7-3 and TRBJ1-6; TRBD1 is a possible D gene (6 bases). This CDR3 contains 14 residues. Trimming stripped 5 bases from V and 5 bases from J, with 10 bases between. Germline V gene sequence: CDR1 SGHTA, CDR2 FQGTGA. The CDR3 DNA sequence: TGTGCCAGCAGCCAGACAGGAAATAATTCACCCCTCCACTTT. Translated: CASSQTGNNSPLHF.

The chain employs TRBV2 and TRBJ2-5; TRBD1 is a possible D gene (5 bases). CDR3 length: 14 residues. Deletions cut 3 bases from V and 5 bases from J, with 13 bases between. CDR1 is SNHLY, CDR2 FYNNEI, per germline. The CDR3 sequence: CASSDTPGRETQYF. Here the CDR3 DNA reads TGTGCCAGCAGTGATACCCCAGGGCGGGAGACCCAGTACTTC.

This clone was detected a few times. The chain has TRBV6-5 and TRBJ1-1; D is ambiguous. Trimming shortened V by 4 bases and J by 6 bases, and 12 bases separated the two germline ends. The CDR3 has 13 amino acids. CDR1 is MNHEY, CDR2 SVGAGI, per germline. The CDR3 DNA reads as TGTGCCAGCAGTTCCCCGCGGGTAGCTGAAGCTTTCTTT. It translates to CASSSPRVAEAFF.

To note about this clone: The junction departs from germline at one end; a sequencing error may be responsible. The rearrangement uses TRBV28 and TRBJ1-4; TRBD1 is a possible D gene (6 bases). This CDR3 is 14 amino acids long. Per germline, CDR1 MDHEN and CDR2 SYDVKM. CDR3 nucleotide sequence: TGTGCCAGCGGTTTCAGGGGAAATAATGAAAAACTGTTTTTT. It encodes CASGFRGNNEKLFF.

The chain couples TRBV7-6 to TRBJ2-1, with TRBD2 matching over 14 bases. Germline CDR1 and CDR2: SGHVS and FNYEAQ. With V trimmed by 5 bases and J by 5 bases, 8 bases remained unmatched. The CDR3 runs 17 residues. CDR3 residues: CASSPGLAGGLDNEQFF. CDR3 in DNA: TGTGCCAGCAGCCCAGGACTAGCGGGGGGCCTGGACAATGAGCAGTTCTTC.